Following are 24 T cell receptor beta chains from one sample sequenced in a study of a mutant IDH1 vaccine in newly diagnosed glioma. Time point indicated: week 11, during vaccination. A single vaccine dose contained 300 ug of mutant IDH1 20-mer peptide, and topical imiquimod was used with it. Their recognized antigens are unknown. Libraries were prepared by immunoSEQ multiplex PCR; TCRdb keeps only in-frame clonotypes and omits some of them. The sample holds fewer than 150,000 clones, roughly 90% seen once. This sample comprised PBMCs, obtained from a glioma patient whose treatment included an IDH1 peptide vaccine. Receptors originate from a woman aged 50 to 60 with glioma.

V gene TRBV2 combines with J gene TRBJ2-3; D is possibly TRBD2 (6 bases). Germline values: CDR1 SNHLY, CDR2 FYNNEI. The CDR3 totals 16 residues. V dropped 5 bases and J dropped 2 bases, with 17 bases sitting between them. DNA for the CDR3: TGTGCCAGCAGTCCATGGGAGCGGGCCAACACAGATACGCAGTATTTT. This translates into CASSPWERANTDTQYF. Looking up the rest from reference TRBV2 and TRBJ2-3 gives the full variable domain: EPEVTQTPSHQVTQMGQEVILRCVPISNHLYFYWYRQILGQKVEFLVSFYNNEISEKSEIFDDQFSVERPDGSNFTLKIRSTKLEDSAMYFCASSPWERANTDTQYFGPGTRLTVL.

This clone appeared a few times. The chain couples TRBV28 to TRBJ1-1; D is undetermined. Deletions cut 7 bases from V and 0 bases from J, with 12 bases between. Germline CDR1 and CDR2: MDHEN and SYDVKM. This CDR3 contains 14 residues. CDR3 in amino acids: CASTLRTLNTEAFF. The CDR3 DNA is TGTGCCAGCACCCTTCGCACTTTGAACACTGAAGCTTTCTTT.

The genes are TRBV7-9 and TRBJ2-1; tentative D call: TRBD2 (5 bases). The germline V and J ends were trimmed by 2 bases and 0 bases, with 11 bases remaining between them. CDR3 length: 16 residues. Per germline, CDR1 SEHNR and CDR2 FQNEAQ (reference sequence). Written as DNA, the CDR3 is TGTGCCAGCAGCTTACATCGGGGAAGCTCCTACAATGAGCAGTTCTTC. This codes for CASSLHRGSSYNEQFF. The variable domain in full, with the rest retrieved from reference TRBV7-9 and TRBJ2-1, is DTGVSQNPRHKITKRGQNVTFRCDPISEHNRLYWYRQTLGQGPEFLTYFQNEAQLEKSRLLSDRFSAERPKGSFSTLEIQRTEQGDSAMYLCASSLHRGSSYNEQFFGPGTRLTVL.

The CDR3 protein is CASSLPPGASNTGELFF. Written as DNA, the CDR3 is TGTGCCAGCAGCTTGCCGCCCGGGGCCTCGAACACCGGGGAGCTGTTTTTT. The chain combines TRBV5-4 with TRBJ2-2; tentatively, D is TRBD1 or TRBD2 (5 bases each). CDR3 length: 17 residues. Germline lookup yields CDR1 SGHNT and CDR2 YYREEE (reference sequence). Trimming removed 1 base at V and 0 bases at J, with 13 bases between. Variable domain in full (rest from reference TRBV5-4 and TRBJ2-2): ETGVTQSPTHLIKTRGQQVTLRCSSQSGHNTVSWYQQALGQGPQFIFQYYREEENGRGNFPPRFSGLQFPNYSSELNVNALELDDSALYLCASSLPPGASNTGELFFGEGSRLTVL.

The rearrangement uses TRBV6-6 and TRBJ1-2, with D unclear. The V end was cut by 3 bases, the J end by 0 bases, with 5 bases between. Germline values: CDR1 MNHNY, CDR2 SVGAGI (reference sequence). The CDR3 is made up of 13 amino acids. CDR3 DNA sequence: TGTGCCAGCAGTTATGACCCTAACTATGGCTACACCTTC. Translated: CASSYDPNYGYTF.

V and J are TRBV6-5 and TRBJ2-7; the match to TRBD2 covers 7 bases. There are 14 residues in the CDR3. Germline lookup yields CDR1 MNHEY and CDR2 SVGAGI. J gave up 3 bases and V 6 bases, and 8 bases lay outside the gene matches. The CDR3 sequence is CASSLHSGNYEQYF. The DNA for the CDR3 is TGTGCCAGCAGCCTACACAGCGGGAACTACGAGCAGTACTTC.

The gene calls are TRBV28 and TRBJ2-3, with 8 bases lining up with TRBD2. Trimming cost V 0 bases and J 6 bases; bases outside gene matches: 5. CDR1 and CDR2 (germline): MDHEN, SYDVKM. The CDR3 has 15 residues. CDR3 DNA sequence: TGTGCCAGCAGTTTATGGGCGGGAGGAACGGATACGCAGTATTTT. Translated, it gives CASSLWAGGTDTQYF.

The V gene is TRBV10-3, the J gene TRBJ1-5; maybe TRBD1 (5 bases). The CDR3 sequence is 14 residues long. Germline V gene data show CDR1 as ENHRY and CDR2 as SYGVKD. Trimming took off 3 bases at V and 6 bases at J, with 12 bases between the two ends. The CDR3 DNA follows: TGTGCCATCAGTGATCAGGGAGGTACTCAGCCCCAGCATTTT. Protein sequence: CAISDQGGTQPQHF.

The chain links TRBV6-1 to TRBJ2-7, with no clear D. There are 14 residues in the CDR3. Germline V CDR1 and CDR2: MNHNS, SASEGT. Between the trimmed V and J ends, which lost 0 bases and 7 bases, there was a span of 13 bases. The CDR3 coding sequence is TGTGCCAGCAGTGAAGCACCAGACCTGGGGGAGCAGTACTTC. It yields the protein CASSEAPDLGEQYF.

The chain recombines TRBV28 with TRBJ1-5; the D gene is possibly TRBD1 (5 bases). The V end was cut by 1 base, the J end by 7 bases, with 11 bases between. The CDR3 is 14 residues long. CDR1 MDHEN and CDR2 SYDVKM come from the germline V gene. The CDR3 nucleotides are TGTGCCAGCAGTTTATTGGGGGAGTCCCAGCCCCAGCATTTT. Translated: CASSLLGESQPQHF.

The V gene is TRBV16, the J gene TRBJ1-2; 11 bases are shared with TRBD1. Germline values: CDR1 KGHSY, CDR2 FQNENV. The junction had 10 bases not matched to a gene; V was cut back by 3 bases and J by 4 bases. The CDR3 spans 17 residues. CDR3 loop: CASSQKTGQGARYGYTF. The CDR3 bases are TGTGCCAGCAGCCAGAAGACTGGACAGGGGGCGCGCTATGGCTACACCTTC.

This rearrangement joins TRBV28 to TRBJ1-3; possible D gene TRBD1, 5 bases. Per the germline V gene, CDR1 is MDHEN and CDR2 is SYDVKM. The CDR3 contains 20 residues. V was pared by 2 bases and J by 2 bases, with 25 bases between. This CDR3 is CASSLRGLRGYRLTGNTIYF. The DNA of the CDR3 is TGTGCCAGCAGTTTAAGGGGATTGCGGGGCTACCGCTTGACTGGAAACACCATATATTTT.

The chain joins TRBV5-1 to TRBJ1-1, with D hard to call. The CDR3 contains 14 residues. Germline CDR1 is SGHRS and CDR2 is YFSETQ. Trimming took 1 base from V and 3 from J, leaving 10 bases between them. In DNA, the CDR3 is TGCGCCAGCAGCTTGAACTCGGCGGACACTGAAGCTTTCTTT. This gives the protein CASSLNSADTEAFF. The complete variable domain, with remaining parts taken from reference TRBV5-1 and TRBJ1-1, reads KAGVTQTPRYLIKTRGQQVTLSCSPISGHRSVSWYQQTPGQGLQFLFEYFSETQRNKGNFPGRFSGRQFSNSRSEMNVSTLELGDSALYLCASSLNSADTEAFFGQGTRLTVV.

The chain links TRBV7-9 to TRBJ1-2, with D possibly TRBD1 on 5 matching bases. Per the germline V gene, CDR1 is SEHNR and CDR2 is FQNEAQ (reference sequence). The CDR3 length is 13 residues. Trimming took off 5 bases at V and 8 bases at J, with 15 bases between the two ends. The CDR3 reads CASSHIAGEGYTF. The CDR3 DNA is TGTGCCAGCAGCCACATTGCGGGGGAAGGCTACACCTTC.

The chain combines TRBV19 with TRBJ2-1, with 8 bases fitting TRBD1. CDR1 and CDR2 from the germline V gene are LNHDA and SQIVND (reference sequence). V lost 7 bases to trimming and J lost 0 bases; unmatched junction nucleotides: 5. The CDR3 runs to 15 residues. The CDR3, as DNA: TGTGCCAGTACCTTGGACAGGGACTCCTACAATGAGCAGTTCTTC. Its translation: CASTLDRDSYNEQFF. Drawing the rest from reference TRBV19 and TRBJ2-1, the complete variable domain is DGGITQSPKYLFRKEGQNVTLSCEQNLNHDAMYWYRQDPGQGLRLIYYSQIVNDFQKGDIAEGYSVSREKKESFPLTVTSAQKNPTAFYLCASTLDRDSYNEQFFGPGTRLTVL.

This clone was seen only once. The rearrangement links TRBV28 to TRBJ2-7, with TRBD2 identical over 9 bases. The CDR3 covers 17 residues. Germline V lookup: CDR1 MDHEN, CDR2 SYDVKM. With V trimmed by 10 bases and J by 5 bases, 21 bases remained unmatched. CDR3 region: CATDLYWSAGGPHEQYF. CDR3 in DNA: TGTGCCACCGATTTATATTGGTCGGCGGGAGGGCCCCACGAGCAGTACTTC.

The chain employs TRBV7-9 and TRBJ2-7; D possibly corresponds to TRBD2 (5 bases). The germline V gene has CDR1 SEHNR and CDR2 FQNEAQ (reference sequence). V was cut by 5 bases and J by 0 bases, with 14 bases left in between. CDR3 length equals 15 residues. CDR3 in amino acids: CASSPSGFSSYEQYF. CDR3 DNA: TGTGCCAGCAGCCCCAGCGGCTTTTCCTCCTACGAGCAGTACTTC.

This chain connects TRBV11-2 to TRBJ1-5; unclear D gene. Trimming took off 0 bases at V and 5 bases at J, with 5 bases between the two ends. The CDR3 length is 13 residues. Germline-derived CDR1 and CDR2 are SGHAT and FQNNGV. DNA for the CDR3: TGTGCCAGCAGCTTAGATCCGGATCAGCCCCAGCATTTT. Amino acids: CASSLDPDQPQHF.

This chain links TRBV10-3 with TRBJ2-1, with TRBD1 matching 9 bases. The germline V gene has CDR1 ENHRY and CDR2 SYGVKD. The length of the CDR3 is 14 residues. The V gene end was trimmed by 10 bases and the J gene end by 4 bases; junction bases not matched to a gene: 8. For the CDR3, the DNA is TGTGCCACCCTGGAGACAGGGGGTTACAATGAGCAGTTCTTC. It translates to CATLETGGYNEQFF.

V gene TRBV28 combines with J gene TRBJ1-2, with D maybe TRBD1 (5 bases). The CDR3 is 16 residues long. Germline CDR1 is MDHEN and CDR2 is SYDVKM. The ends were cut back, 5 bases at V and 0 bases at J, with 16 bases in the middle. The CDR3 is CASSTPPGRANYGYTF. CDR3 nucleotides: TGTGCCAGCAGTACCCCCCCAGGGCGAGCTAACTATGGCTACACCTTC.

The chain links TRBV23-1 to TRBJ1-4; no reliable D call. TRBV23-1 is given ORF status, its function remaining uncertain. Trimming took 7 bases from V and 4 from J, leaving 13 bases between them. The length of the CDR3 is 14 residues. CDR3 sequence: CASTQEAVNEKLFF. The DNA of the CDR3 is TGCGCCAGCACCCAGGAGGCGGTTAATGAAAAACTGTTTTTT.

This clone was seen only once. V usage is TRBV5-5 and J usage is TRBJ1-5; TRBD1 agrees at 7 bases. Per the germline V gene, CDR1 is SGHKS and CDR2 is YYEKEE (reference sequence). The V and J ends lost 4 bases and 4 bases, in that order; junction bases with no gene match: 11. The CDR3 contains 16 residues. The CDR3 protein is CASSDLYRGENQPQHF. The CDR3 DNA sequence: TGTGCCAGCAGCGACTTATACAGGGGAGAGAATCAGCCCCAGCATTTT.

The CDR3 spells CASSVHQRRDTQYF. CDR3 bases: TGTGCCAGCAGCGTACACCAAAGAAGAGATACGCAGTATTTT. The chain carries TRBV9 and TRBJ2-3; the D is unclear. The CDR3 length is 14 residues. The germline gives CDR1 SGDLS, CDR2 YYNGEE. Deletions cut 1 base from V and 5 bases from J, with 11 bases between.

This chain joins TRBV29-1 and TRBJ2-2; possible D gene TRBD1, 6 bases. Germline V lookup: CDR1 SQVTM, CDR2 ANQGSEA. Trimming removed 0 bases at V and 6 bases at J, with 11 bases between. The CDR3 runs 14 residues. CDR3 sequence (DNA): TGCAGCGTTGAAGAAGCAGGGGTGCCCGGGGAGCTGTTTTTT. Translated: CSVEEAGVPGELFF.